One and the same sample provided the 7 T cell receptor beta chains below, sequenced in a study of OX40 agonist ivuxolimab in advanced cancers. Sequencing was performed with immunoSEQ multiplex PCR; in TCRdb, only in-frame clones are kept and a portion is missing. Of more than 60,000 clones listed, 84% are singletons. Sequencing was performed on CD4+ or CD8+ T cells sorted from blood, taken in a trial of the OX40 agonist ivuxolimab. The receptors derive from an adult with an advanced solid tumor such as melanoma, head and neck, liver or kidney cancer.

The J gene is TRBJ2-2, the V gene TRBV12-5; TRBD2 matches 10 bases. This CDR3 is 16 amino acids long. The trim removed 2 bases at V and 1 base at J, leaving 1 base unmatched. Germline-derived CDR1 and CDR2 are LGHNT and FRNRAP. The CDR3 DNA reads as TGTGCTAGTGGTTTGTCTAGCGGGGGGAACACCGGGGAGCTGTTTTTT. This codes for CASGLSSGGNTGELFF.

The V and J genes are TRBV28 and TRBJ1-1, with D maybe TRBD1 (6 bases). Deletions cut 6 bases from V and 3 bases from J, with 17 bases between. This CDR3 comprises 15 residues. Germline V gives CDR1 MDHEN, CDR2 SYDVKM. In DNA, the CDR3 is TGTGCCAGCAGCACCCCTGCGGGGGCTGACACTGAAGCTTTCTTT. As protein: CASSTPAGADTEAFF.

This clone was recorded only once. This chain uses TRBV6-5 with TRBJ2-7; D is undetermined. The ends were cut back, 7 bases at V and 6 bases at J, with 13 bases in the middle. The CDR3 has 12 residues. Germline V lookup: CDR1 MNHEY, CDR2 SVGAGI. CDR3 sequence: CASTRASGEQYF. The DNA of the CDR3 is TGTGCCAGCACCCGGGCCTCAGGCGAGCAGTACTTC.

In its sample, this clone was seen a few times. The genes are TRBV2 and TRBJ2-7, with a tentative D call TRBD2 (5 bases). Between the trimmed V and J ends, which lost 4 bases and 2 bases, there was a span of 12 bases. Germline-derived CDR1 and CDR2 are SNHLY and FYNNEI. This CDR3 region has 14 residues. The CDR3 coding sequence is TGTGCCAGCAGTGTGAGTCTAGCTACCTACGAGCAGTACTTC. Its protein product is CASSVSLATYEQYF.

This clone was seen a single time. V usage is TRBV7-9 and J usage is TRBJ2-1; D gene uncertain. Germline values: CDR1 SEHNR, CDR2 FQNEAQ (reference sequence). The CDR3 has 13 residues. Trimming pared 3 bases from V and 4 bases from J, leaving 7 bases between. The CDR3 spells CASSLLHYNEQFF. As DNA, the CDR3 is TGTGCCAGCAGCTTGTTACATTACAATGAGCAGTTCTTC. The full variable domain, rest sourced from reference TRBV7-9 and TRBJ2-1, is DTGVSQNPRHKITKRGQNVTFRCDPISEHNRLYWYRQTLGQGPEFLTYFQNEAQLEKSRLLSDRFSAERPKGSFSTLEIQRTEQGDSAMYLCASSLLHYNEQFFGPGTRLTVL.

The chain carries TRBV6-6 and TRBJ2-7; 7 positions match TRBD1. There are 13 residues in the CDR3. Germline V gene data show CDR1 as MNHNY and CDR2 as SVGAGI (reference sequence). Trimming at V came to 10 bases and at J to 4 bases, leaving 10 bases not matched to a gene. Here the CDR3 reads CATCGTVIYEQYF. In nucleotides, the CDR3 is TGTGCCACCTGTGGGACAGTGATTTACGAGCAGTACTTC.

The V gene is TRBV5-1, the J gene TRBJ1-2, with unresolved D. Per germline, CDR1 SGHRS and CDR2 YFSETQ. The CDR3 runs to 14 residues. V was pared by 0 bases and J by 3 bases, with 9 bases between. The CDR3 region is CASSLGRQDYGYTF. As DNA, the CDR3 is TGCGCCAGCAGCTTGGGTAGGCAGGACTATGGCTACACCTTC.